The clone carrying this T cell receptor beta chain was counted at least ten times. Its specificity is unknown. The data stem from a study of early T cells in non-severe SARS-CoV-2 infection. Study-wide points: VDJdb matches were skewed toward anti-spike CD8 T cell responses.

The CDR3 has 13 amino acids. The V gene lost 6 bases and the J gene lost 3 bases, with 12 bases spanning the gap. Germline loops: CDR1 MGHDK, CDR2 SYGVNS. As part of library construction, unique molecular identifiers were attached to individual cDNA molecules. MiXCR, applied by TCRdb to the 5' RACE reads, yields one record per CDR3 protein. The data hold tens of thousands of distinct CDR3 sequences, with less than 11% observed a single time. The source is an adult who was a healthcare worker with PCR-confirmed SARS-CoV-2 infection or an uninfected control (not recorded which). Sequenced input: whole blood. The rearrangement uses TRBV25-1 and TRBJ2-7, with D possibly TRBD2 on 5 matching bases. DNA for the CDR3: TGTGCCAGCAGCCTCAGCGGAAACTACGAGCAGTACTTC. It is translated as CASSLSGNYEQYF.